The 14 T cell receptor beta chains below were found in one sample sequenced in a study of blood T cell repertoires in COVID-19. TCRdb's table, derived via immunoSEQ multiplex PCR, lists solely in-frame clones and lacks some. In the table there are over 400,000 clones, 86% of which are singletons. The sequenced material came from peripheral blood. All receptors derive from a woman aged 30 to 39 with active or convalescent COVID-19.

The chain couples TRBV5-1 to TRBJ1-1; D unresolved. CDR1 is SGHRS, CDR2 YFSETQ, per germline. The CDR3 has 14 residues. Trimming shortened V by 0 bases and J by 4 bases, and 10 bases separated the two germline ends. The CDR3 nucleotides read TGCGCCAGCAGCTTGGGGGCCCTGGGCACTGAAGCTTTCTTT. It translates to CASSLGALGTEAFF.

The V and J genes are TRBV7-8 and TRBJ1-2; possibly TRBD1 for D (5 bases). The CDR3 is 14 amino acids. Germline values: CDR1 SGHVS, CDR2 FQNEAQ. The ends were cut back, 2 bases at V and 6 bases at J, with 13 bases in the middle. CDR3 protein: CASSLLGGSHGYTF. The CDR3 nucleotides are TGTGCCAGCAGCTTACTGGGGGGTAGTCATGGCTACACCTTC.

The chain recombines TRBV7-6 with TRBJ2-7, with 7 nucleotides matching TRBD1. In germline, CDR1 is SGHVS, CDR2 FNYEAQ. V was clipped by 1 base and J by 3 bases; unmatched bases: 6. The CDR3 covers 15 residues. This CDR3 is CASSLGGQKRYEQYF. For the CDR3, the DNA is TGTGCCAGCAGCTTAGGGGGACAGAAGCGCTACGAGCAGTACTTC.

The chain couples TRBV2 to TRBJ2-7; 9 nucleotides match TRBD2. Germline V gives CDR1 SNHLY, CDR2 FYNNEI. Germline trimming cut 8 bases from V and 6 bases from J; bases unmatched to any gene: 11. CDR3 length: 14 residues. The CDR3 DNA reads as TGTGCCAGCGGGCGGGAGGGCCCAACTAGCGAGCAGTACTTC. Protein product: CASGREGPTSEQYF.

This sequence joins TRBV4-2 and TRBJ2-5, with unresolved D. Trimming took off 0 bases at V and 5 bases at J, with 10 bases between the two ends. There are 14 residues in the CDR3. Germline CDR1 LGHNA, CDR2 YNFKEQ. CDR3 residues: CASSQDGGPETQYF. The CDR3 DNA reads TGTGCCAGCAGCCAAGACGGTGGTCCGGAGACCCAGTACTTC.

Points on this clone: This sample includes further DNA sequences coding for the same CDR3. This sequence joins TRBV19 and TRBJ1-5; D may be TRBD1 (5 bases). V lost 2 bases and J 2 bases, leaving 7 bases between the germline ends. This CDR3 is built from 14 residues. CDR1 and CDR2 (germline): LNHDA, SQIVND (reference sequence). The CDR3 sequence: CASSITGGNQPQHF. CDR3 coding DNA: TGTGCCAGTAGTATAACAGGCGGCAATCAGCCCCAGCATTTT.

The rearrangement links TRBV6-4 to TRBJ1-2; TRBD1 matches 10 bases. The J segment lost 4 bases and the V segment lost 4 bases, leaving 3 bases of the junction unmatched. The germline CDR1 and CDR2 sequences are MRHNA and SNTAGT. There are 14 residues in the CDR3. CDR3 bases: TGTGCCAGCAGTGCGGGACAGGGGACCTATGGCTACACCTTC. Its protein is CASSAGQGTYGYTF.

This sequence joins TRBV3-1 (or the pseudogene TRBV3-2) and TRBJ2-6, with 10 bases fitting TRBD1. This CDR3 contains 19 residues. Germline CDR1 reads LGHDT; CDR2 reads YNNKEL (reference sequence). With V trimmed by 2 bases and J by 4 bases, 11 bases remained unmatched. DNA for the CDR3: TGTGCCAGCAGCCAAAACCTCGGGACAGGGGCGTCAGGGGCCAACGTCCTGACTTTC. Translation: CASSQNLGTGASGANVLTF.

The CDR3 loop is CAFHLDREETQYF. CDR3 bases: TGTGCCTTCCATCTTGACAGGGAAGAGACCCAGTACTTC. The rearrangement joins TRBV30 to TRBJ2-5, with 7 nucleotides matching TRBD1. This CDR3 contains 13 residues. The V gene end was trimmed by 7 bases and the J gene end by 3 bases; junction bases not matched to a gene: 8. Germline V gene sequence: CDR1 GTSNPN, CDR2 SVGIG (reference sequence).

This sequence joins TRBV7-6 and TRBJ2-1, with 7 positions matching TRBD1. Germline values: CDR1 SGHVS, CDR2 FNYEAQ. Germline trimming cut 2 bases from V and 2 bases from J; bases unmatched to any gene: 3. This CDR3 spans 15 amino acids. DNA of the CDR3: TGTGCCAGCAGCTTACCAGGGGGTACCTACAATGAGCAGTTCTTC. Amino acids: CASSLPGGTYNEQFF.

This sequence joins TRBV20-1 and TRBJ1-1, with unresolved D. This CDR3 has 11 residues. V gave up 5 bases and J gave up 2 bases, with 6 bases separating them. Germline V gene lookup returns CDR1 DFQATT and CDR2 SNEGSKA (reference sequence). CDR3 nucleotide sequence: TGCAGTGCTCAGGCCAACACTGAAGCTTTCTTT. Its protein is CSAQANTEAFF.

The chain has TRBV12-3 or TRBV12-4 and TRBJ1-5; 8 nucleotides line up with TRBD1. This CDR3 contains 12 residues. After removal of 8 bases from V and 4 bases from J, the junction contained 1 base not matched to a gene. The CDR3 coding sequence is TGTGCCAGCGGACAGGGAAATCAGCCCCAGCATTTT. It encodes CASGQGNQPQHF.

V is TRBV7-2 and J is TRBJ1-1; 9 bases fit TRBD1. This CDR3 spans 15 amino acids. Germline assignment: CDR1 SGHTA and CDR2 FQGNSA. The V and J ends lost 5 bases and 7 bases, in that order; junction bases with no gene match: 11. This CDR3 is CASSDPTGGYIEAFF. The CDR3 bases are TGTGCCAGCAGCGATCCGACAGGGGGATACATTGAAGCTTTCTTT.

This chain connects TRBV7-2 to TRBJ2-2; D call uncertain. Germline values: CDR1 SGHTA, CDR2 FQGNSA. CDR3 length: 14 amino acids. Trimming removed 1 base at V and 4 bases at J, with 7 bases between. The CDR3 sequence is CASSLVRGTGELFF. The DNA for the CDR3 is TGTGCCAGCAGCTTAGTCAGAGGCACCGGGGAGCTGTTTTTT.